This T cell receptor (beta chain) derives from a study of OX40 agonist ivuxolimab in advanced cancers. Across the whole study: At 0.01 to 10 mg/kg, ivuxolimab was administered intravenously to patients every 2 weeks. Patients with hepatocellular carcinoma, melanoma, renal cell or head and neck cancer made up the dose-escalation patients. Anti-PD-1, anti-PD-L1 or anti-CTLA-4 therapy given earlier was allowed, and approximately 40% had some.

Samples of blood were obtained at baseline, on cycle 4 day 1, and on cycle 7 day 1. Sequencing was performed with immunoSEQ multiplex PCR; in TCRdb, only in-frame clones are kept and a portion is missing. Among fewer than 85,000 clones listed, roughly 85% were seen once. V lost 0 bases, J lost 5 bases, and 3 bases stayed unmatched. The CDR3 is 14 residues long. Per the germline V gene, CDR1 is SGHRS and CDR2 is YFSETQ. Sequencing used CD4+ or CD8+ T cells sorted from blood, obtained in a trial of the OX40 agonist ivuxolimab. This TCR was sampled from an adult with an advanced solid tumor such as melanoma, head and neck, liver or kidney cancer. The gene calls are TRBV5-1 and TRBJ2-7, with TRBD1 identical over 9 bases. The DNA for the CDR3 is TGCGCCAGCAGCTTGGGGGGACAGGGTGACGAGCAGTACTTC. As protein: CASSLGGQGDEQYF.